This TCR beta chain was recorded in a study of blood T cell repertoires in COVID-19. Study as a whole: PBMCs, B-cell-depleted T cells, or T cells provided the cDNA or gDNA that made up the material.

Enrollment of patients from Seattle took place during active infection, with longitudinal follow-up. V dropped 5 bases and J dropped 3; count of bases not matched to a gene: 4. The germline V gene has CDR1 SGHAT and CDR2 FQNNGV. The CDR3 totals 15 residues. This table comes from immunoSEQ multiplex PCR, and its TCRdb copy is limited to in-frame clones, with some not included. Seen here are 130,000 or so clones, about 89% observed once, and the top ten hold less than 4.5%. This rearrangement joins TRBV11-2 to TRBJ2-7, with TRBD2 matching over 13 bases. The specimen sequenced was peripheral blood. The clonotype originates from a man aged 55 to 70 with COVID-19, enrolled during active disease. The CDR3 coding sequence is TGTGCCAGCAGCCGGGGACTAGCGGGACGCTACGAGCAGTACTTC. It specifies CASSRGLAGRYEQYF.